The text below deals with one TCR beta chain. Antigen unknown. The sample comes from a study of blood T cells in healthy people across ages. Study results and caveats: Relative to aged donors, long-lived donors carried more naive CD4+ cells and displayed higher diversity.

CDR3 size: 12 residues. Germline CDR1 reads SNHLY; CDR2 reads FYNNEI. The V end lost 7 bases, the J end lost 10 bases, and 14 bases lay between the germline ends. With a J-beta primer mix and a sample-barcoded 5' primer, a second PCR ran about 7 to 11 cycles. A minimum of 2.5 million CDR3-containing paired-end reads was obtained for each sample. One entry per CDR3 protein results from TCRdb running MiXCR on the 5' RACE reads. The sample has around 820,000 distinct CDR3 sequences; just under 25% are singletons. The sample was also linked to a second study, of T cells of mothers and their children.

The chain joins TRBV2 to TRBJ2-1; D possibly corresponds to TRBD1 (6 bases). Sequencing input: blood. The clonotype comes from a boy aged 5-17 years in good health. The CDR3 nucleotides are TGTGCCAGCACCACCGGGACACGGGAGCAGTTCTTC. The encoded protein is CASTTGTREQFF.